Sequencing of this TCR beta chain was carried out in a study of cytomegalovirus exposure and HLA in healthy donors. Study-level background: The roughly 120 validation repertoires, a later analysis reported, used the same platform as the 666 first-cohort repertoires. Overall study findings and caveats: Across donors, most TCRs were seen rarely, yet some public ones were widespread. The study put around 180 TCR beta chains on its list as cytomegalovirus-associated. Through in vitro validation, three CMV-associated chains were shown to be specific for CMV antigens.

As concerns this clone: Its antigen is not identified.

The protocol was immunoSEQ multiplex PCR, while the TCRdb copy is restricted to in-frame clones and leaves out a portion. The table shows 50,000 to 70,000 clones, with roughly 95% occurring only once. Trimming at V came to 0 bases and at J to 1 base, leaving 9 bases not matched to a gene. Germline V lookup: CDR1 SNHLY, CDR2 FYNNEI. CDR3 length: 18 residues. The origin of this receptor is a woman aged 18 to 35 in good health and CMV-seropositive. The chain employs TRBV2 and TRBJ2-1, with 7 bases aligning to TRBD2. The sample comprised PBMCs. The CDR3 region has the DNA TGTGCCAGCAGTGAAGCGCAGGTGTCTAGCGGATCCTACAATGAGCAGTTCTTC. As protein: CASSEAQVSSGSYNEQFF.